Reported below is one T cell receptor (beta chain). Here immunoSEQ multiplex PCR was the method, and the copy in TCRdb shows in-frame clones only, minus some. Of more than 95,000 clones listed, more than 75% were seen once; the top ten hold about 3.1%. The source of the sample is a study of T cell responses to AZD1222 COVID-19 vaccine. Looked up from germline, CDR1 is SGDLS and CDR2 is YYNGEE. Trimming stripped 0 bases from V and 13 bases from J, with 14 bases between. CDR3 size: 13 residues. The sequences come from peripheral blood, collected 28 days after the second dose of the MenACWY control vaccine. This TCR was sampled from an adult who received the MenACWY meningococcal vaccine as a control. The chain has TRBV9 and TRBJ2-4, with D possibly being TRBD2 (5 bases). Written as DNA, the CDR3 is TGTGCCAGCAGCGTAGGAGTCAGTTGGGAGCAGTACTTC. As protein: CASSVGVSWEQYF.